Only a few counts were recorded for the clone carrying this T cell receptor beta chain. Its antigen is not identified. Germline V gene lookup returns CDR1 SGHRS and CDR2 YFSETQ. V was trimmed by 2 bases and J by 6 bases, leaving 15 bases between them. The CDR3 length is 15 residues. TCRdb re-derived calls from the reads in MiXCR, one entry per CDR3 protein. The sample includes 550,000 to 700,000 distinct CDR3 sequences, 40% of them seen just once. The source of the sample is a study of T cell repertoires in cytomegalovirus infection. Study-wide background: HLA-B-restricted CMV epitopes that are well studied, plus recently identified HLA-C-restricted ones, were used by the study. Public TCR beta signatures provided an indication of both CMV infection and a matching HLA type. Study observations and caveats: Dominant in the ex vivo response were TCR beta clonotypes restricted by HLA-C and specific for CMV. The cumulative frequency of public TCR beta families identified carriers of CMV plus the relevant HLA.

The sequence was obtained from a human donor in good health (CMV status not recorded). Some clones in this sample may be carry-over from other donors' samples. Sequences were derived from cultured PBMCs, sampled from culture after CMV antigen stimulation. The chain recombines TRBV5-1 with TRBJ2-1; D perhaps matches TRBD1 (5 bases). The CDR3 region is CASSLGAPIGNEQFF. The CDR3 nucleotides are TGCGCCAGCAGCTTAGGGGCGCCCATAGGCAATGAGCAGTTCTTC.